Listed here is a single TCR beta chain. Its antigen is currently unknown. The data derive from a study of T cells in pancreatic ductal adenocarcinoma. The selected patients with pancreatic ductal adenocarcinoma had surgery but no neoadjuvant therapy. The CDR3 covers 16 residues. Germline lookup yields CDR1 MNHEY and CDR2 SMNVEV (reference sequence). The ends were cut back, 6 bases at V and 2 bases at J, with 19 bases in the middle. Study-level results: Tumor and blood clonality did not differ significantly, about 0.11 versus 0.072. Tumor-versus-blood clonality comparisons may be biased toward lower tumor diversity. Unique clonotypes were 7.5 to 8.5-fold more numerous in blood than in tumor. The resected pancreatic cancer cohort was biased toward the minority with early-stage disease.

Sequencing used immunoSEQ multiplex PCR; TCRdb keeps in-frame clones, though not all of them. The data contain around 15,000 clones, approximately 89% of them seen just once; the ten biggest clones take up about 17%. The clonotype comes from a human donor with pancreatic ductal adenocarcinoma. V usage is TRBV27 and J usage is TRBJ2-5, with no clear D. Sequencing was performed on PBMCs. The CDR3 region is CASSPTIIVVQETQYF. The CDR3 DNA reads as TGTGCCAGCAGCCCAACGATTATCGTGGTACAAGAGACCCAGTACTTC.